Listed below are T cell receptor beta chains from one sample, sequenced in a study of cytomegalovirus exposure and HLA in healthy donors. This table comes from immunoSEQ multiplex PCR, and its TCRdb copy is limited to in-frame clones, with some not included. The sample has some 100,000 clones; 76% are singletons. The sample consisted of PBMCs. The source is a woman in her forties or fifties in good health and CMV-seropositive. Each CDR3 is given with its conserved first and last residue. D genes are given only for firm matches. Size tells how often a clone was seen (once, few, many) or the class of an expanded clone, and some rows leave it out.

>.|TRBV27|.|TRBJ2-7
TGTGCCAGCAGTTCCAGGGTGGGGACATACGAGCAGTACTTC
CASSSRVGTYEQYF
>.|TRBV6-6|.|TRBJ2-1
TGTGCCAGCAGTTTTTCCCTGCAGGGCAATGAGCAGTTCTTC
CASSFSLQGNEQFF
>.|TRBV7-6|.|TRBJ1-2
TGTGCCAGCAGCTTAGCGCGCGGGGGCGGTGGCTACACCTTC
CASSLARGGGGYTF
>TRBD2|TRBV30|.|TRBJ2-1
TGTGCCTGGAGTGTACTAGCGGGAGTTGGCGATGAGCAGTTCTTC
CAWSVLAGVGDEQFF
>.|TRBV18|.|TRBJ1-6
TGTGCCAGCTCCCTAGGGGCGGTAAATTCACCCCTCCACTTT
CASSLGAVNSPLHF
>.|TRBV7-9|.|TRBJ1-4
TGTGCCAGCAGCTCCGAAAGGGGGTATAATGAAAAACTGTTTTTT
CASSSERGYNEKLFF
>.|TRBV7-2|few|TRBJ1-6
TGTGCCAGCAGCTTACTCCTCGCCCACTCGAGCTCCTATAATTCACCCCTCCACTTT
CASSLLLAHSSSYNSPLHF
>.|TRBV5-1|few|TRBJ1-1
TGCGCCAGCAGCTTAAACAGTCTTAGGAACACTGAAGCTTTCTTT
CASSLNSLRNTEAFF
>.|TRBV4-1|once|TRBJ2-1
TGCGCCAGCAGCCCCCATAGGGGGAGCTCCTACAATGAGCAGTTCTTC
CASSPHRGSSYNEQFF
>.|TRBV10-3|.|TRBJ1-2
TGTGCCATCAGTGAGTCGGGAGGGAGGGAAAACACCTTC
CAISESGGRENTF
>.|TRBV4-1|.|TRBJ2-7
TGCGCCAGCAGCCAAGGCGGCAGGGTCTACGAGCAGTACTTC
CASSQGGRVYEQYF
>TRBD1|TRBV15|few|TRBJ1-2
TGTGCCACCAGCAGAGATAAAAGCCCACAGGGGGACTATGGCTACACCTTC
CATSRDKSPQGDYGYTF
>TRBD2|TRBV9|few|TRBJ2-3
TGTGCCAGCAGCCTAGCGGGGGGGAACACAGATACGCAGTATTTT
CASSLAGGNTDTQYF
>.|TRBV7-3|once|TRBJ1-6
TGTGCCAGCAGCTTATCCGGGAGGTCACCCCTCCACTTT
CASSLSGRSPLHF
>TRBD1|TRBV6-5|.|TRBJ1-5
TGTGCCAGCAGCCCCCTGACAGGGGATCAGCCCCAGCATTTT
CASSPLTGDQPQHF
>.|TRBV6-5|.|TRBJ2-5
TGTGCCAGCAGTTACGGGGCGGCACAAGAGACCCAGTACTTC
CASSYGAAQETQYF
>.|TRBV30|.|TRBJ1-2
TGTGCCTGGAGTGTACGGGTAAACTATGGCTACACCTTC
CAWSVRVNYGYTF
>TRBD1|TRBV6-5|.|TRBJ2-7
TGTGCCAGCAGTTACTACAGGGGTAGCTCCTACGAGCAGTACTTC
CASSYYRGSSYEQYF
>.|TRBV7-9|.|TRBJ2-3
TGTGCCAGCAGCCCCCCACTGGCGGGTAGGTCAGATACGCAGTATTTT
CASSPPLAGRSDTQYF
>TRBD2|TRBV5-6|.|TRBJ2-5
TGTGCCAGCTGTAGACTAGCGGGTCAAGAGACCCAGTACTTC
CASCRLAGQETQYF
>.|TRBV27|.|TRBJ2-5
TGTGCCAGCAGTTTATGGCAGGGTGAGACCCAGTACTTC
CASSLWQGETQYF
>TRBD1|TRBV5-1|few|TRBJ2-2
TGCGCCAGCAGCACCAGGGGGCCGAGCGGGGAGCTGTTTTTT
CASSTRGPSGELFF
>TRBD1|TRBV19|once|TRBJ2-6
TGTGCCAGTAGAATTACAGGGGCTGGGGCCAACGTCCTGACTTTC
CASRITGAGANVLTF
>.|TRBV10-3|.|TRBJ1-6
TGTGCCATCAGTGAGTCAGGCCGGGGAAATTCACCCCTCCACTTT
CAISESGRGNSPLHF
>TRBD1|TRBV10-3|.|TRBJ1-6
TGTGCCATCAGTGAGGACAGGGCTAATTCACCCCTCCACTTT
CAISEDRANSPLHF
>TRBD1|TRBV9|.|TRBJ2-3
TGTGCCAGCAGCGTAGGGACAGGGGGCTCGAGGGATACGCAGTATTTT
CASSVGTGGSRDTQYF
>.|TRBV7-8|.|TRBJ2-5
TGTGCCAGCAGCTTCCCTCAATACAGGGCCTCATCGGAGACCCAGTACTTC
CASSFPQYRASSETQYF
>.|TRBV7-8|.|TRBJ2-7
TGTGCCAGCAGCTTAGCGCCCCAGCCGGGAGCTTACGAGCAGTACTTC
CASSLAPQPGAYEQYF
>TRBD1|TRBV5-6|.|TRBJ1-1
TGTGCCAGCAGCTTGGCGAGGGGGCGAGCTTTCTTT
CASSLARGRAFF
>.|TRBV2|once|TRBJ1-1
TGTGCCAGCAGGAAAACAGGGAACACTGAAGCTTTCTTT
CASRKTGNTEAFF
>TRBD1|TRBV5-4|.|TRBJ2-7
TGTGCCAGCAGCTCACCGGGACAGGCTGTTTCCGACGAGCAGTACTTC
CASSSPGQAVSDEQYF
>TRBD2|TRBV5-4|.|TRBJ2-7
TGTGCCAGCAGATCGGGACTAGCGGCCTCCTACGAGCAGTACTTC
CASRSGLAASYEQYF
>.|TRBV5-1|.|TRBJ2-2
TGCGCCAGCAGCTTGGGGGGGCGAAGCGGGGAGCTGTTTTTT
CASSLGGRSGELFF
>.|TRBV10-3|once|TRBJ2-2
TGTGCTACGGGTATGGTTACGAACACCGGGGAGCTGTTTTTT
CATGMVTNTGELFF
>.|TRBV4-1|.|TRBJ1-2
TGCGCCAGCAGCCAAGACGACAGGTCAGGGTATGGCTACACCTTC
CASSQDDRSGYGYTF
>TRBD1|TRBV6-1|many|TRBJ1-6
TGTGCCAGCCGGCCCGGGACAGGATTATTGTCACCCCTCCACTTT
CASRPGTGLLSPLHF
>.|TRBV2|.|TRBJ1-1
TGTGCCAGCAAGGAGGGGAACACTGAAGCTTTCTTT
CASKEGNTEAFF
>TRBD1|TRBV7-6|.|TRBJ2-7
TGTGCCAGCAGCTTAGAGAGGACAGGGGGCCCCTACGAGCAGTACTTC
CASSLERTGGPYEQYF